Sequencing of this T cell receptor beta chain was carried out in a study of blood T cell repertoires in COVID-19. Authors' methods: Reference gene primers were amplified, and this amplification served to estimate nucleated cell counts. Measured with immunoSEQ multiplex PCR; TCRdb has only the in-frame clones, and not every one. D and trimming come from the DNA, and the V and J calls and clone size come from that table. Of 250,000 to 350,000 clones in the sample, approximately 83% were seen once. Deletions cut 6 bases from V and 0 bases from J, with 12 bases between. Germline lookup yields CDR1 MDHEN and CDR2 SYDVKM. There are 14 residues in the CDR3. Everyone who took part was about 18 to 89 years old, and they came from about 23 US areas. Allocation to cohorts depended on clinical history reported by the participants.

The TCR comes from a woman in her twenties or thirties who had recovered from COVID-19. The chain is built from TRBV28 and TRBJ2-7; D remains ambiguous. The sequenced sample consisted of PBMCs or T cells enriched from blood (not recorded which). The CDR3 loop is CASRPPGSSYEQYF. The CDR3 bases are TGTGCCAGCAGGCCTCCCGGGTCCTCCTACGAGCAGTACTTC.